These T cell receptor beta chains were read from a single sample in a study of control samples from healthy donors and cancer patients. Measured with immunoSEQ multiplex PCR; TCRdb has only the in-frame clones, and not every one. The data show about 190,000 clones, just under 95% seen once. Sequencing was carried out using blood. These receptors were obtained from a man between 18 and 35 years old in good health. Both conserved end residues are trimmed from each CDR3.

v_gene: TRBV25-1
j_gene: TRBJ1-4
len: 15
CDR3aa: ASSEGRRIGINEKLF

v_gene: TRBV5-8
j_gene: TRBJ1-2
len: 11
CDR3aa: ASSLADRVGYT

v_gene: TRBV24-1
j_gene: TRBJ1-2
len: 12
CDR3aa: ATSDPDGDYGYT

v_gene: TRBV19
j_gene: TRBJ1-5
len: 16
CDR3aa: ASRAGTGGAFSNQPQH

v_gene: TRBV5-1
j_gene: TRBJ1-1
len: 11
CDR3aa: ASAEQPNTEAF

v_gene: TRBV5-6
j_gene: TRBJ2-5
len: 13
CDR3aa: ASSLLRRLQETQY

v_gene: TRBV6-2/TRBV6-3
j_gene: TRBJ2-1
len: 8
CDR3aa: ASSDNEQF

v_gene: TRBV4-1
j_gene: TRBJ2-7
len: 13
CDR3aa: ASSQESGGAYEQY

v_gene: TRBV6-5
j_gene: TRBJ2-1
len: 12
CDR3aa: ASKPGLASNEQF

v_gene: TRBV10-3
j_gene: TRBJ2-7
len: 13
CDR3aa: AISQTSGASYEQY

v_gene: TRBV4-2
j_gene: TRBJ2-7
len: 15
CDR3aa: ASSRISGGALSYEQY

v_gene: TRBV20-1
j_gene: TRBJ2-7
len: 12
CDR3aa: SASPTGNSYEQY

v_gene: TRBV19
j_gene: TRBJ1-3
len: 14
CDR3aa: ASSMGFQSSGNTIY

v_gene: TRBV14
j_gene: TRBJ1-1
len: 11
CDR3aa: ASSSAWNTEAF

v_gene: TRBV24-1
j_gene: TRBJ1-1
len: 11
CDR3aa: ATSKGGSTEAF

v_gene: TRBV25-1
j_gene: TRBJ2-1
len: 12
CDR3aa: ASSEPGQGNEQF

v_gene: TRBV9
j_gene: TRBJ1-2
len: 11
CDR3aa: ASSSGVRDGYT

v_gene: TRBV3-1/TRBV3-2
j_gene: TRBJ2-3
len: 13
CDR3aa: ASRQRLWEGYTQY

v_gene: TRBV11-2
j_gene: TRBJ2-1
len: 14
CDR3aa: ASSLGLAGAYNEQF

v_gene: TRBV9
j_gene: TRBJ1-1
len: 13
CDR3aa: ASSVGTGRGTEAF

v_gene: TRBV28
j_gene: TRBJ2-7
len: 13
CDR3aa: ASSRPPRQDYEQY

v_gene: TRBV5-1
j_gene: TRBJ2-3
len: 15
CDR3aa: ASSLGNSGGVTDTQY

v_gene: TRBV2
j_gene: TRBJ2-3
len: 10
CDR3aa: ASRKQGDTQY

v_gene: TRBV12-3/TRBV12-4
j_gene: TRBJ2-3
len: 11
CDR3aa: ASSFDRTDTQY

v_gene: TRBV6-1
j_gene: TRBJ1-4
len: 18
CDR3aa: ASSEGAGRDRLIPGEKLF

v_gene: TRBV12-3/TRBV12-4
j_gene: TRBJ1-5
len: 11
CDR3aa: ASSLGSNQPQH

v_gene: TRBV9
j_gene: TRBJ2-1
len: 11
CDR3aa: ASSFTSYNEQF

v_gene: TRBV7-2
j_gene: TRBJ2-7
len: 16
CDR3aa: ASSLILWCGGPWYEQY

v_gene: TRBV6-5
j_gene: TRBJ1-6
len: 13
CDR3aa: ASSYRHRDRSPLH

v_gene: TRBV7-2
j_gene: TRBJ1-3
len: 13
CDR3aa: ASRVGGKAGNTIY

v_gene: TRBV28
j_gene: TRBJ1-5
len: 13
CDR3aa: ATYRTVAGNQPQH

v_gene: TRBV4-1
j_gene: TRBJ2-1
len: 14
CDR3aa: ASSQDPRGSYNEQF

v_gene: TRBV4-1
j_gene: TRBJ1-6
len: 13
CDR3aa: ASSQDWGSRGPLH

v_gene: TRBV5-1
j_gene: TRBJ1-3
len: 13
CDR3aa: ASRTDRGSGNTIY

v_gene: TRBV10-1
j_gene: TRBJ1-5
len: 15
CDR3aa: ASSEPLDSNSNQPQH

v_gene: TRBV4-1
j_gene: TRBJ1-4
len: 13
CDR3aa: ASSLTGQGGEKLF

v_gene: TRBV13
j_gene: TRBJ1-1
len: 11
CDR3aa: ASSFGQNTEAF

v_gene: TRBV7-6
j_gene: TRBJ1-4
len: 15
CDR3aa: ASSSSLIRTGEEKLF

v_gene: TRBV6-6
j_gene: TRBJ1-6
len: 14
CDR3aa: ASSRTGVSYNSPLH

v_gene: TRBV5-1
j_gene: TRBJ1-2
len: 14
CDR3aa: ASSLGLGQTLYGYT

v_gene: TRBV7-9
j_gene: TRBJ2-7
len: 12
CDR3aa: ASSFVTSAYEQY

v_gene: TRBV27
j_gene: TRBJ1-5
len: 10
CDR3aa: ASGPGYQPQH

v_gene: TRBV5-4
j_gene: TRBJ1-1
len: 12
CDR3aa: ASSLMAGRTEAF

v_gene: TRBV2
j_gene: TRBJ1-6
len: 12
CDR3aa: ASSGTVENSPLH

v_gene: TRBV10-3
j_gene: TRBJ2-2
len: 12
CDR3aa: AAHIGPYTGELF

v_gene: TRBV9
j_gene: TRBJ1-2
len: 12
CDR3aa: ASSQGGINYGYT